This T cell receptor beta chain was profiled in a study of blood T cell repertoires in COVID-19. Turning to the study itself: Material from acute and convalescent COVID-19 was sourced from the United States, Italy and Spain. T cells, B-cell-depleted T cells, or PBMCs supplied cDNA or gDNA.

This clone has only one observation. In the authors' methods: Reference gene primer amplification gave nucleated cell count estimates. Measured with immunoSEQ multiplex PCR; TCRdb has only the in-frame clones, and not every one. Clone size and the V and J calls come from that table; the DNA yielded D and trimming. The sample lists some 130,000 clones, 80% occurring once. This CDR3 spans 17 amino acids. Germline CDR1 and CDR2: LGHNA and YNFKEQ. With 4 bases removed from V and 3 bases from J, the gap between germline ends came to 20 bases. Sequences were obtained from peripheral blood. This chain connects TRBV4-2 to TRBJ2-3; tentative D call: TRBD2 (7 bases). This clonotype was sampled from a man in his 70s with acute or convalescent COVID-19. The CDR3 nucleotides are TGTGCCAGCAGCCCGAATACCGGGGGGCATAAAACAGATACGCAGTATTTT. This codes for CASSPNTGGHKTDTQYF.